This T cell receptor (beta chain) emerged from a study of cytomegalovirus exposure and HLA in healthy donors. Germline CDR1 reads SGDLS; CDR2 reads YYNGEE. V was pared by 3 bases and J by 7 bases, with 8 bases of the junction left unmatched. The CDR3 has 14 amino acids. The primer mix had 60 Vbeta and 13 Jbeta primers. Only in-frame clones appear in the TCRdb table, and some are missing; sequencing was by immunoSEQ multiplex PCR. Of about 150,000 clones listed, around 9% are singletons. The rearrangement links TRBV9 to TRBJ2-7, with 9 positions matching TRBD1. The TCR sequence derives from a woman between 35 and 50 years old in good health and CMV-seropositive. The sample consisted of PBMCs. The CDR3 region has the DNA TGTGCCAGCAGCGCCTTACAGGGGGCAGGGGAGCAGTACTTC. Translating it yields CASSALQGAGEQYF.